Listed here are 15 T cell receptor beta chains from one sample, sequenced in a study of T cells in Graves' hyperthyroidism and ophthalmopathy. TCR beta CDR3 regions were amplified from RNA. First-round RT-PCR with HTBI primers amplified the TCR CDR3 region. A single record per CDR3 protein comes from TCRdb applying MiXCR to the multiplex PCR reads. The top ten hold approximately 32% of the sample, which has approximately 370,000 distinct CDR3 sequences, more than 13% seen once. The sample comprised blood. All receptors derive from a woman in her twenties or thirties with Graves' hyperthyroidism.

The chain joins TRBV7-6 to TRBJ1-3; no clear D. Germline CDR1 and CDR2: SGHVS and FNYEAQ. Trimming took 1 base from V and 2 from J, leaving 6 bases between them. This CDR3 has 14 amino acids. The CDR3 reads CASSLGKPGNTIYF. The CDR3, as DNA: TGTGCCAGCAGCTTAGGCAAACCTGGAAACACCATATATTTT.

Comments on this clonotype: A read error is possible here, since a much larger clone lies one base away. The chain uses TRBV6-6 and TRBJ2-3; D possibly uses TRBD1 or TRBD2 (6 bases each). This CDR3 comprises 18 residues. V lost 0 bases, J lost 2 bases, and 18 bases lay in between. Germline values: CDR1 MNHNY, CDR2 SVGAGI (reference sequence). The CDR3 bases are TGTGCCAGCAGTTACTCGCTCGGTCCGGGGGCTAACACAGATACGCAGTATTTT. It specifies CASSYSLGPGANTDTQYF.

This clonotype appeared many times. The chain uses TRBV20-1 and TRBJ1-5, with 8 bases identical to TRBD1. This CDR3 contains 13 residues. Germline V gene sequence: CDR1 DFQATT, CDR2 SNEGSKA (reference sequence). V gave up 7 bases and J gave up 7 bases; unmatched junction bases: 9. This CDR3 reads CSVWGQEGQPQHF. CDR3 nucleotide sequence: TGCAGTGTGTGGGGACAGGAAGGACAGCCCCAGCATTTT.

The rearrangement joins TRBV29-1 to TRBJ2-3, with TRBD2 matching 8 bases. CDR1 SQVTM and CDR2 ANQGSEA come from the germline V gene. The CDR3 loop spans 13 amino acids. With 7 bases clipped from V and 3 bases from J, the junction kept 6 bases outside the gene matches. CDR3 bases: TGCAGCGCAAGCGGGAGAGGGACAGATACGCAGTATTTT. Protein product: CSASGRGTDTQYF.

This clonotype was counted many times. DNA for the CDR3: TGTGCCAGCAGTTACCCACCGGACAGGGGGCGTTCACCCCTCCACTTT. Protein sequence: CASSYPPDRGRSPLHF. The chain couples TRBV6-5 to TRBJ1-6; 11 positions agree with TRBD1. The V and J ends lost 2 bases and 9 bases, in that order; junction bases with no gene match: 6. This CDR3 spans 16 amino acids. Germline CDR1 is MNHEY and CDR2 is SVGAGI.

This clonotype was counted ten times or more. The chain couples TRBV19 to TRBJ1-5; D is ambiguous. The CDR3 totals 13 residues. V lost 5 bases to trimming and J lost 4 bases, with 9 bases between them. Germline CDR1 LNHDA, CDR2 SQIVND (reference sequence). CDR3 protein: CASSQILNQPQHF. The CDR3 DNA reads as TGTGCCAGTAGTCAGATACTAAATCAGCCCCAGCATTTT.

There are a few counts of this clonotype. The V gene is TRBV9, the J gene TRBJ1-4, with unresolved D. Germline V lookup: CDR1 SGDLS, CDR2 YYNGEE. Trimming shortened V by 0 bases and J by 7 bases, and 10 bases separated the two germline ends. The CDR3 has 14 amino acids. The CDR3 nucleotides read TGTGCCAGCAGCGTAGATGCGACGGCTGAAAAACTGTTTTTT. Protein: CASSVDATAEKLFF.

The gene calls are TRBV9 and TRBJ2-7; 7 nucleotides match TRBD2. Germline V CDR1 and CDR2: SGDLS, YYNGEE. V was clipped by 2 bases and J by 5 bases; unmatched bases: 7. The CDR3 runs 14 residues. The CDR3 region has the DNA TGTGCCAGCAGCGTTGTTGGCGGGAGCGACGAGCAGTACTTC. This translates into CASSVVGGSDEQYF. Together with reference TRBV9 and TRBJ2-7, the CDR3 gives the full variable domain: DSGVTQTPKHLITATGQRVTLRCSPRSGDLSVYWYQQSLDQGLQFLIQYYNGEERAKGNILERFSAQQFPDLHSELNLSSLELGDSALYFCASSVVGGSDEQYFGPGTRLTVT.

This clonotype was counted at least ten times. The chain links TRBV12-3 or TRBV12-4 to TRBJ2-5; 9 nucleotides line up with TRBD2. CDR3 length: 15 residues. With 6 bases clipped from V and 2 bases from J, the junction kept 7 bases outside the gene matches. The CDR3 DNA is TGTGCCAGCAGCACCCCTAGCGGGAAGCAAGAGACCCAGTACTTC. Amino acids: CASSTPSGKQETQYF.

This clonotype was counted ten times or more. The chain uses TRBV30 and TRBJ1-5, with D perhaps TRBD1 (6 bases). The CDR3 loop spans 13 amino acids. Germline V CDR1 and CDR2: GTSNPN, SVGIG (reference sequence). V was shortened by 5 bases and J by 3 bases, with 11 bases between the two germline ends. The CDR3 DNA follows: TGTGCCTGGGATCAGGGGAACAATCAGCCCCAGCATTTT. This sequence encodes CAWDQGNNQPQHF.

This clonotype showed up many times. The J gene is TRBJ2-7, the V gene TRBV28; the D is unclear. The CDR3 runs 14 residues. Germline V CDR1 and CDR2: MDHEN, SYDVKM. Trimming removed 6 bases at V and 2 bases at J, with 14 bases between. CDR3 residues: CASSIQDGPYEQYF. In DNA, the CDR3 is TGTGCCAGCAGCATTCAGGACGGGCCCTACGAGCAGTACTTC. The full variable domain, rest sourced from reference TRBV28 and TRBJ2-7, is DVKVTQSSRYLVKRTGEKVFLECVQDMDHENMFWYRQDPGLGLRLIYFSYDVKMKEKGDIPEGYSVSREKKERFSLILESASTNQTSMYLCASSIQDGPYEQYFGPGTRLTVT.

This clonotype was observed at least ten times. This chain joins TRBV28 and TRBJ2-3; 10 bases are a match to TRBD2. In germline, CDR1 is MDHEN, CDR2 SYDVKM. CDR3 length: 18 residues. With 6 bases clipped from V and 1 base from J, the junction kept 13 bases outside the gene matches. This CDR3 is CASSRASGSRRGTDTQYF. The CDR3 DNA sequence: TGTGCCAGCAGCAGGGCTAGCGGGAGCCGCCGGGGCACAGATACGCAGTATTTT.

This clonotype was observed a handful of times. The chain recombines TRBV19 with TRBJ2-4; D unresolved. CDR3 length equals 17 residues. Germline V gene lookup returns CDR1 LNHDA and CDR2 SQIVND (reference sequence). Trimming removed 3 bases from V and 2 bases from J, with 17 bases in between. CDR3 nucleotides: TGTGCCAGTAGTATTCTCCCGGAAGCATATCCCAAAAACATTCAGTACTTC. Its translation: CASSILPEAYPKNIQYF.

This clonotype was observed a handful of times. The chain recombines TRBV5-1 with TRBJ2-2, with TRBD2 identical over 8 bases. The CDR3 is 15 residues long. Germline CDR1 reads SGHRS; CDR2 reads YFSETQ. Unmatched junction bases numbered 4, after V lost 3 bases and J lost 3 bases. The chain's CDR3 is CASSSKAGDTGELFF. Here the CDR3 DNA reads TGCGCCAGCAGCTCGAAAGCGGGAGACACCGGGGAGCTGTTTTTT.

This chain connects TRBV24-1 to TRBJ2-6; no clear D gene. This CDR3 comprises 15 residues. V lost 2 bases and J 0 bases, leaving 4 bases between the germline ends. Germline V gives CDR1 KGHDR, CDR2 SFDVKD. CDR3 protein: CATSDYNSGANVLTF. CDR3 bases: TGTGCCACCAGTGATTACAACTCTGGGGCCAACGTCCTGACTTTC.